Listed below are T cell receptor beta chains from one sample, sequenced in a study of shared clonotypes between healthy human individuals. The table came from immunoSEQ multiplex PCR; TCRdb's copy has only in-frame clones and leaves some out. This table has about 120,000 clones, under 70% appearing once. Sequencing was done on a sample of memory CD8+ T cells sorted from blood. These receptors were taken from a woman in her twenties or thirties in good health. Both conserved end residues are part of each CDR3. D genes are given only for firm matches. Only some rows state a clone size, as once, few, many or a class for expanded clones.

v_call	clone_size	j_call	d_call	cdr3_length	cdr3_aa	cdr3_nt
TRBV25-1	NA	TRBJ2-1	TRBD2	17	CASSESRGLAGDNEQFF	TGTGCCAGCAGTGAATCCCGGGGACTAGCGGGAGACAATGAGCAGTTCTTC
TRBV4-1	NA	TRBJ2-2	NA	20	CASSQGSLRGPLDGTGELFF	TGCGCCAGCAGCCAAGGTTCATTGCGGGGGCCCCTCGATGGCACCGGGGAGCTGTTTTTT
TRBV28	NA	TRBJ2-5	TRBD2	16	CASSPPGLAGAETQYF	TGTGCCAGCAGTCCCCCGGGACTAGCGGGGGCGGAGACCCAGTACTTC
TRBV7-2	NA	TRBJ2-7	TRBD1	14	CATGRTGSTYEQYF	TGTGCCACCGGCCGGACAGGCTCCACCTACGAGCAGTACTTC
TRBV2	NA	TRBJ2-7	NA	13	CASNSRVPYEQYF	TGTGCCAGCAACAGCAGGGTTCCCTACGAGCAGTACTTC
TRBV7-9	NA	TRBJ2-3	NA	14	CASSQGREADTQYF	TGTGCCAGCAGCCAAGGCAGGGAGGCAGATACGCAGTATTTT
TRBV5-4	NA	TRBJ2-2	TRBD2	15	CATTRLAGGPGELFF	TGTGCCACCACGCGACTAGCGGGAGGGCCCGGGGAGCTGTTTTTT
TRBV7-3	NA	TRBJ1-1	NA	15	CASSLLGGWNTEAFF	TGTGCCAGCAGCTTACTTGGGGGCTGGAACACTGAAGCTTTCTTT
TRBV7-9	NA	TRBJ2-7	TRBD2	17	CASSPQGARAGGREQYF	TGTGCCAGCAGCCCCCAGGGGGCCCGAGCGGGAGGGCGCGAGCAGTACTTC
TRBV5-4	NA	TRBJ2-7	TRBD2	14	CASSFASGRFEQYF	TGTGCCAGCAGCTTTGCTAGCGGGAGGTTTGAGCAGTACTTC
TRBV19	NA	TRBJ2-2	NA	13	CASSTGAAGELFF	TGTGCCAGTAGTACCGGGGCCGCCGGGGAGCTGTTTTTT
TRBV30	NA	TRBJ2-7	TRBD1	13	CAWSVGQGDGQYF	TGTGCCTGGAGTGTAGGGCAGGGGGACGGGCAGTACTTC
TRBV7-2	NA	TRBJ1-1	NA	14	CASSWADRSTEAFF	TGTGCCAGCAGCTGGGCCGATCGGAGCACTGAAGCTTTCTTT
TRBV6-1	few	TRBJ1-5	NA	15	CASSATPYSNQPQHF	TGTGCCAGCAGTGCAACACCGTATAGCAATCAGCCCCAGCATTTT
TRBV19	few	TRBJ2-7	NA	15	CASSISQLPVIEQYF	TGTGCCAGTAGTATATCGCAGCTGCCTGTAATTGAGCAGTACTTC
TRBV2	NA	TRBJ2-6	NA	19	CASSAGTELYTSGANVLTF	TGTGCCAGCAGTGCCGGGACCGAATTATACACCTCTGGGGCCAACGTCCTGACTTTC
TRBV5-1	NA	TRBJ1-2	NA	14	CASSTTPSNYGYTF	TGCGCCAGCAGCACGACGCCTTCTAACTATGGCTACACCTTC
TRBV19	NA	TRBJ2-6	NA	14	CASSMVSGANVLTF	TGTGCCAGTAGTATGGTCTCTGGGGCCAACGTCCTGACTTTC
TRBV25-1	NA	TRBJ1-4	NA	16	CASRPLGTPGNEKLFF	TGTGCCAGCAGACCTCTTGGGACACCCGGAAATGAAAAACTGTTTTTT
TRBV27	NA	TRBJ1-2	NA	12	CASSSDTYGYTF	TGTGCCAGCAGTTCCGACACCTATGGCTACACCTTC
TRBV28	NA	TRBJ1-5	NA	12	CASSFGRRPQHF	TGTGCCAGCAGTTTTGGCAGGAGGCCCCAGCATTTT
TRBV13	NA	TRBJ2-7	TRBD2	14	CASRTSGSTYEQYF	TGTGCCAGCAGGACAAGCGGGAGTACCTACGAGCAGTACTTC